What follows is one TCR beta chain and its context. Data came from immunoSEQ multiplex PCR; TCRdb stores just in-frame clones and leaves some out. The data hold approximately 25,000 clones, with about 83% observed a single time. This sample was included in a study of blood T cell dynamics during melanoma immunotherapy. Time point indicated: pre-treatment baseline. This CDR3 has 11 residues. Germline V CDR1 and CDR2: SGDLS, YYNGEE. The V and J ends lost 4 bases and 3 bases respectively, with 2 bases between them. V is TRBV9 and J is TRBJ2-1; D gene uncertain. The clonotype comes from a human donor with melanoma. Sequencing used blood, obtained from a patient treated with checkpoint blockade. The CDR3 is CASSLYNEQFF. CDR3 DNA: TGTGCCAGCAGCCTCTACAATGAGCAGTTCTTC.